Shown below are 26 T cell receptor beta chains from a single sample sequenced in a study of T cells in Graves' hyperthyroidism and ophthalmopathy. The TCR beta CDR3 regions underwent amplification using RNA transcripts as the source. When the TCR CDR3 underwent first-round RT-PCR, the HTBI primer set was used. Using its own MiXCR run on the multiplex PCR reads, TCRdb lists one record per CDR3 protein. The table has some 530,000 distinct CDR3 sequences, 22% seen once. Sequenced: blood. The receptors stem from a woman aged 70-85 years with Graves' ophthalmopathy.

The V gene is TRBV13, the J gene TRBJ2-2; a weak D match, TRBD1 (6 bases). The CDR3 runs to 15 residues. Trimming removed 6 bases from V and 5 bases from J, with 16 bases in between. Germline V gene data show CDR1 as PRHDT and CDR2 as FYEKMQ (reference sequence). The CDR3: CASSDISTGTGELFF. The CDR3 DNA is TGTGCCAGCAGTGACATATCGACAGGAACCGGGGAGCTGTTTTTT.

This chain joins TRBV5-1 and TRBJ2-7; TRBD2 is a possible D gene (5 bases). V gave up 3 bases and J gave up 5 bases, with 12 bases separating them. Per germline, CDR1 SGHRS and CDR2 YFSETQ. This CDR3 is 13 amino acids long. CDR3 region: CASSSGPRDEQYF. In nucleotides, the CDR3 is TGCGCCAGCAGCTCCGGGCCGCGGGACGAGCAGTACTTC.

This chain links TRBV12-3 or TRBV12-4 with TRBJ2-7; D is unclear. The germline V and J ends were trimmed by 4 bases and 3 bases, with 13 bases remaining between them. The CDR3 extends over 14 amino acids. CDR3 sequence reads: CASSSIGYSYEQYF. The CDR3 DNA reads TGTGCCAGCAGTTCTATCGGATATAGCTACGAGCAGTACTTC.

The V and J genes are TRBV6-2 or TRBV6-3 and TRBJ1-1; D unclear. V was trimmed by 7 bases and J by 2 bases, leaving 14 bases between them. This CDR3 contains 14 residues. Germline values: CDR1 MNHEY, CDR2 SVGEGT. The CDR3 sequence is CASKLGRINTEAFF. As DNA, the CDR3 is TGTGCCAGCAAACTCGGACGGATCAACACTGAAGCTTTCTTT.

In this sample, this clonotype turned up a few times. The chain couples TRBV25-1 to TRBJ1-4; the D is unclear. The germline V gene encodes CDR1 MGHDK and CDR2 SYGVNS. Trimming took off 2 bases at V and 7 bases at J, with 11 bases between the two ends. There are 14 residues in the CDR3. CDR3 DNA: TGTGCCAGCAGTGAAACTAGTCGAGCTGAAAAACTGTTTTTT. It codes for CASSETSRAEKLFF.

This clonotype was seen repeatedly, ten times or more. The genes are TRBV30 and TRBJ2-1, with 12 bases fitting TRBD1. This CDR3 spans 15 amino acids. In germline, CDR1 is GTSNPN, CDR2 SVGIG (reference sequence). The J segment lost 10 bases and the V segment lost 0 bases, leaving 7 bases of the junction unmatched. The CDR3 spells CAWSVGTGGLFEQFF. In DNA, the CDR3 is TGTGCCTGGAGTGTAGGGACAGGGGGCTTGTTCGAGCAGTTCTTC.

This clonotype was seen repeatedly, ten times or more. The V and J genes are TRBV12-3 or TRBV12-4 and TRBJ1-6; D unclear. The CDR3 has 12 residues. V lost 3 bases and J lost 11, with 8 bases in between. CDR3 DNA: TGTGCCAGCAGTTTTAATGTCACACCCCTCCACTTT. It yields the protein CASSFNVTPLHF.

In its sample, this clonotype was seen many times. V and J are TRBV7-2 and TRBJ2-7, with TRBD2 identical over 10 bases. Trimming at V came to 0 bases and at J to 3 bases, leaving 5 bases not matched to a gene. Germline CDR1 is SGHTA and CDR2 is FQGNSA. The CDR3 length is 16 residues. The CDR3 reads CASSLAAIAGGYEQYF. The CDR3 coding sequence is TGTGCCAGCAGCTTAGCGGCAATAGCGGGAGGCTACGAGCAGTACTTC.

In this sample, this clonotype turned up once. The V gene is TRBV6-2 or TRBV6-3, the J gene TRBJ1-4; 7 bases match TRBD1. Trimming removed 5 bases from V and 3 bases from J; junction bases left unmatched: 6. This CDR3 contains 15 residues. CDR1 and CDR2 (germline): MNHEY, SVGEGT. Here the CDR3 reads CASSATGAPNEKLFF. The CDR3 DNA reads as TGTGCCAGCAGTGCAACAGGGGCCCCTAATGAAAAACTGTTTTTT.

The J gene is TRBJ2-2, the V gene TRBV5-1, with TRBD2 identical over 8 bases. The CDR3 covers 16 residues. Unmatched junction bases numbered 7, after V lost 0 bases and J lost 6 bases. Germline V gene sequence: CDR1 SGHRS, CDR2 YFSETQ. CDR3 bases: TGCGCCAGCAGCTTGGTGTCTAGCGGGTACCCCGGGGAGCTGTTTTTT. Amino acids: CASSLVSSGYPGELFF.

The sample holds many counts of this clonotype. V is TRBV12-3 or TRBV12-4 and J is TRBJ2-2; D uncertain. CDR3 length: 14 amino acids. V shed 3 bases and J shed 4 bases, with 9 bases lying between them. The CDR3 DNA reads as TGTGCCAGCAGTTTTTCTAAAATCACCGGGGAGCTGTTTTTT. Its protein is CASSFSKITGELFF.

This chain uses TRBV4-1 with TRBJ2-1; no reliable D call. The CDR3 is 16 residues long. The ends were cut back, 0 bases at V and 9 bases at J, with 18 bases in the middle. Germline V gene sequence: CDR1 MGHRA, CDR2 YSYEKL. CDR3 DNA: TGCGCCAGCAGCCAAGAGTCCTCCTTTAGTTTACCTGAGCAGTTCTTC. Its translation: CASSQESSFSLPEQFF.

V gene TRBV30 combines with J gene TRBJ2-1; D is ambiguous. CDR3 size: 11 residues. Per germline, CDR1 GTSNPN and CDR2 SVGIG (reference sequence). V gave up 2 bases and J gave up 7 bases, with 6 bases separating them. CDR3 coding DNA: TGTGCCTGGAGTAGGAAGAATGAGCAGTTCTTC. This sequence encodes CAWSRKNEQFF.

This clonotype turned up a few times. V and J are TRBV19 and TRBJ1-1; possible D gene TRBD1, 6 bases. CDR3 length: 15 amino acids. The V gene's germline CDR1 is LNHDA and CDR2 SQIVND (reference sequence). The germline V and J ends were trimmed by 3 bases and 1 base, with 12 bases remaining between them. The CDR3 DNA reads as TGTGCCAGTAGTATCCGGGGGCAGGGGAACACTGAAGCTTTCTTT. It yields the protein CASSIRGQGNTEAFF.

This clonotype was recorded a few times. The V and J genes are TRBV20-1 and TRBJ2-5; 10 bases match TRBD2. V trimming: 5 bases; J trimming: 3 bases; junction bases outside the gene matches: 3. Germline values: CDR1 DFQATT, CDR2 SNEGSKA (reference sequence). This CDR3 is built from 13 residues. This CDR3 is CSASLAGKETQYF. The CDR3 bases are TGCAGTGCTTCACTAGCGGGGAAAGAGACCCAGTACTTC.

This clonotype appeared many times. The rearrangement links TRBV9 to TRBJ1-5; D gene uncertain. The germline CDR1 and CDR2 sequences are SGDLS and YYNGEE. V lost 0 bases and J 3 bases, leaving 10 bases between the germline ends. CDR3 length: 15 amino acids. The CDR3 sequence: CASSVEGSSNQPQHF. Here the CDR3 DNA reads TGTGCCAGCAGCGTAGAAGGCAGCTCCAATCAGCCCCAGCATTTT.

The sample holds a few counts of this clonotype. This chain uses TRBV5-1 with TRBJ2-1; D gene uncertain. Germline assignment: CDR1 SGHRS and CDR2 YFSETQ. The V end lost 1 base, the J end lost 2 bases, and 10 bases lay between the germline ends. There are 15 residues in the CDR3. CDR3 amino acids: CASSLSSVTYNEQFF. CDR3 DNA: TGCGCCAGCAGCTTGTCGAGCGTTACCTACAATGAGCAGTTCTTC.

V and J are TRBV6-6 and TRBJ2-2; 9 nucleotides line up with TRBD2. J gave up 6 bases and V 0 bases, and 2 bases lay outside the gene matches. The CDR3 extends over 15 amino acids. Germline lookup yields CDR1 MNHNY and CDR2 SVGAGI (reference sequence). The CDR3 loop is CASSYSASGAGELFF. CDR3 bases: TGTGCCAGCAGTTACTCTGCTAGCGGGGCCGGGGAGCTGTTTTTT.

As for this clonotype: The junction departs from germline at one end; a sequencing error may be responsible. V and J are TRBV7-2 and TRBJ2-7; 15 bases align to TRBD2. CDR3 size: 18 residues. Germline V lookup: CDR1 SGHTA, CDR2 FQGNSA. CDR3 loop: CASNLGGLAGGRRYEQYF. CDR3 in DNA: TGTGCCAGCAACTTAGGGGGACTAGCGGGAGGACGGCGCTACGAGCAGTACTTC.

Many counts were recorded for this clonotype. The V and J genes are TRBV6-2 or TRBV6-3 and TRBJ2-7; no reliable D call. V lost 4 bases and J lost 7, with 14 bases in between. The germline CDR1 and CDR2 sequences are MNHEY and SVGEGT. The CDR3 has 13 amino acids. The CDR3 region has the DNA TGTGCCAGCAGTTCCCACCAGGTTGGAGAGCAGTACTTC. Amino acids: CASSSHQVGEQYF.

V usage is TRBV2 and J usage is TRBJ2-5; 9 bases agree with TRBD1. Germline CDR1 reads SNHLY; CDR2 reads FYNNEI. V lost 2 bases to trimming and J lost 5 bases; unmatched junction nucleotides: 6. The CDR3 has 15 amino acids. CDR3 DNA sequence: TGTGCCAGCAGTGAACCGGGACAGGGAGGTGAGACCCAGTACTTC. It is translated as CASSEPGQGGETQYF.

This clonotype came up many times. J is TRBJ2-7 and V is TRBV28; D gene ambiguous. CDR1 and CDR2 from the germline V gene are MDHEN and SYDVKM. There are 14 residues in the CDR3. The germline V and J ends were trimmed by 2 bases and 1 base, with 9 bases remaining between them. CDR3 residues: CASSLPGRSYEQYF. CDR3 nucleotides: TGTGCCAGCAGTTTACCGGGCCGATCCTACGAGCAGTACTTC.

The genes are TRBV30 and TRBJ1-5; D is uncertain. Germline V lookup: CDR1 GTSNPN, CDR2 SVGIG (reference sequence). This CDR3 comprises 12 residues. Between the trimmed V and J ends, which lost 2 bases and 6 bases, there was a span of 8 bases. The CDR3 bases are TGTGCCTGGAGTCCATCAAGTCAGCCCCAGCATTTT. It encodes CAWSPSSQPQHF.

The CDR3 DNA reads TGTGCCAGTAGCCCTTGGAGGCGGGCCGGGGAGCTGTTTTTT. It specifies CASSPWRRAGELFF. The chain couples TRBV12-3 or TRBV12-4 to TRBJ2-2, with D tentatively TRBD2 (5 bases). Trimming stripped 9 bases from V and 6 bases from J, with 17 bases between. This CDR3 comprises 14 residues.

CDR3 residues: CASSLVTEEGAEAFF. Here the CDR3 DNA reads TGTGCCAGCAGCTTAGTCACCGAGGAGGGGGCTGAAGCTTTCTTT. The rearrangement joins TRBV7-6 to TRBJ1-1; tentatively, D is TRBD1 (6 bases). Germline V gene sequence: CDR1 SGHVS, CDR2 FNYEAQ. Trimming took 1 base from V and 6 from J, leaving 15 bases between them. CDR3 length: 15 amino acids.

This clonotype was seen only a few times. The rearrangement uses TRBV5-1 and TRBJ1-2; TRBD1 matches at 8 bases. The trim removed 4 bases at V and 8 bases at J, leaving 16 bases unmatched. The CDR3 runs to 16 residues. Germline CDR1 SGHRS, CDR2 YFSETQ. The CDR3 nucleotides are TGCGCCAGCAGCGACCCGCGACAGGGGAGGATGCAGGGCTACACCTTC. It specifies CASSDPRQGRMQGYTF.